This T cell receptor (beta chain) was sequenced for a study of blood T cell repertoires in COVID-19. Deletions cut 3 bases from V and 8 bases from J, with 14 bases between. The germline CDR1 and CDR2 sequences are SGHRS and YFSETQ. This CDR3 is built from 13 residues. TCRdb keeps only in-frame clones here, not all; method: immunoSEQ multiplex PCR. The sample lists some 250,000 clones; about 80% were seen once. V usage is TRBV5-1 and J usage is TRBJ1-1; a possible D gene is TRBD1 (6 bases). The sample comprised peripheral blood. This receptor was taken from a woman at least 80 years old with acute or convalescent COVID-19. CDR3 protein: CASSSPGQREAFF. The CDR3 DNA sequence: TGCGCCAGCAGCTCTCCTGGACAGAGAGAAGCTTTCTTT.